A selection of T cell receptor beta chains follows, all from one sample in a study of TIL therapy for anti-PD-1-resistant metastatic lung cancer. Sequencing used immunoSEQ multiplex PCR; TCRdb keeps in-frame clones, though not all of them. Among approximately 20,000 clones listed, 78% were seen once. The sequencing here drew on blood, taken at baseline. These TCRs come from a person aged 25 to 85 with non-small cell lung cancer. The CDR3 runs from the conserved cysteine through the conserved F or W. D genes are given only for firm matches. A clone size is listed for some rows: how often the clone was seen (once, few, many), or a class if it is expanded.

size,D,J,V,CDR3,DNA
.,.,TRBJ1-1,TRBV9,CASSALDRGGTEAFF,TGTGCCAGCAGCGCCCTGGACCGGGGAGGCACTGAAGCTTTCTTT
medium-sized,.,TRBJ1-4,TRBV4-2,CASSPQGNEKLFF,TGTGCCAGCAGTCCACAGGGTAATGAAAAACTGTTTTTT
.,.,TRBJ2-2,TRBV11-3,CASGLNTGELFF,TGTGCCAGCGGCTTGAACACCGGGGAGCTGTTTTTT
.,.,TRBJ1-5,TRBV6-9,CASSYGGADQPQHF,TGTGCCAGCAGTTACGGGGGGGCCGATCAGCCCCAGCATTTT
.,.,TRBJ1-4,TRBV7-2,CASSQQSNEKLFF,TGTGCCAGCAGTCAACAGAGCAATGAAAAACTGTTTTTT
.,TRBD2,TRBJ2-7,TRBV7-2,CASSWRTSGASSYEQYF,TGTGCCAGCAGCTGGAGGACTAGCGGGGCTTCCTCCTACGAGCAGTACTTC
.,.,TRBJ1-5,TRBV2,CASSELPNQPQHF,TGTGCCAGCAGTGAACTGCCTAATCAGCCCCAGCATTTT
.,.,TRBJ2-7,TRBV7-2,CASSLDSAYEQYF,TGTGCCAGCAGCTTGGACTCCGCCTACGAGCAGTACTTC
.,.,TRBJ2-5,TRBV5-1,CASSLFQGGEETQYF,TGCGCCAGCAGCTTGTTCCAGGGAGGAGAGGAGACCCAGTACTTC
.,.,TRBJ2-7,TRBV19,CASSTLQTYEQYF,TGTGCCAGTAGTACCCTACAGACCTACGAGCAGTACTTC
.,TRBD2,TRBJ2-1,TRBV5-4,CASSFPGLAGVEQFF,TGTGCCAGCAGCTTTCCTGGACTAGCGGGAGTTGAGCAGTTCTTC
few,.,TRBJ1-6,TRBV9,CASSVEAGQDSPLHF,TGTGCCAGCAGCGTAGAAGCGGGGCAGGATTCACCCCTCCACTTT
.,TRBD2,TRBJ2-3,TRBV6-4,CASSVTSGDPDTQYF,TGTGCCAGCAGTGTGACTAGCGGGGACCCAGATACGCAGTATTTT
.,TRBD1,TRBJ2-7,TRBV7-8,CASSITGTDIYEQYF,TGTGCCAGCAGCATTACCGGGACAGATATCTACGAGCAGTACTTC
.,.,TRBJ1-4,TRBV2,CASRDSGYGEKLFF,TGTGCCAGCAGAGACAGTGGGTACGGCGAAAAACTGTTTTTT
.,.,TRBJ1-4,TRBV10-3,CAISARANNEKLFF,TGTGCCATCAGTGCCAGGGCTAATAATGAAAAACTGTTTTTT
.,.,TRBJ2-6,TRBV6-1,CASSEYGANVLTF,TGTGCCAGCAGTGAATATGGGGCCAACGTCCTGACTTTC
few,TRBD1,TRBJ2-1,TRBV6-6,CASSYWTGVGNEQFF,TGTGCCAGCAGTTATTGGACAGGGGTTGGCAATGAGCAGTTCTTC
.,TRBD2,TRBJ2-2,TRBV7-6,CASSLSGSGGPNTGELFF,TGTGCCAGCAGCTTATCCGGCAGCGGGGGCCCGAACACCGGGGAGCTGTTTTTT
.,.,TRBJ2-2,TRBV29-1,CSVGQTNTGELFF,TGCAGCGTCGGACAAACGAACACCGGGGAGCTGTTTTTT